This TCR beta chain stems from a study of OX40 agonist ivuxolimab in advanced cancers. Study as a whole: Ivuxolimab was delivered to patients intravenously every 2 weeks at doses spanning 0.01 to 10 mg/kg. Averaging about 60 years in age, with a range of roughly 23 to 80, the cohort was approximately 83% male. Overall study findings and caveats: More expanded clones were seen, on average, in CD8+ T cells than in CD4+.

Some clones are missing from TCRdb's copy, which holds only in-frame ones; the method was immunoSEQ multiplex PCR. The repertoire has about 59,000 clones, roughly 85% of them found once; the top ten carry 3% to 4.5%. As concerns this clone: Its matching antigen is unknown.

Trimming left V 3 bases short and J 5 bases short, with 17 bases between. The CDR3 consists of 16 residues. Looked up from germline, CDR1 is GTSNPN and CDR2 is SVGIG (reference sequence). The chain is built from TRBV30 and TRBJ1-6; the D gene is possibly TRBD1 (5 bases). The sequences come from CD4+ or CD8+ T cells sorted from blood, collected in a trial of the OX40 agonist ivuxolimab. The sequence came from an adult with an advanced solid tumor such as melanoma, head and neck, liver or kidney cancer. Here the CDR3 DNA reads TGTGCCTGGAGCCGGCCCAGGGTCGGTAATAATTCACCCCTCCACTTT. Its translation is CAWSRPRVGNNSPLHF.